One sample yielded the 2 T cell receptor beta chains listed below, sequenced in a study of blood T cell repertoires in COVID-19 (dated by TCRdb to the early 2020s). Library prep was done by the immunoSEQ multiplex PCR assay. Drawn from immuneACCESS, this table holds only the in-frame rearrangements with V and J called that TCRdb kept. Clones are partly lost; checked studies trace under half to an unresolved V gene and leave the rest unexplained. For this sample the table gives 100,000 or so clones, of which about nine tenths were detected only once. Roughly 17% of the sample belongs to the ten largest clones. Sequencing was carried out using peripheral blood. The receptor set was obtained from a man in his fifties or sixties with acute or convalescent COVID-19.

V and J are TRBV6-5 and TRBJ1-6; 9 positions match TRBD1. This CDR3 contains 14 residues. The V segment lost 4 bases and the J segment 6 bases; nucleotides outside the gene matches: 1. Germline V gives CDR1 MNHEY, CDR2 SVGAGI. The CDR3 sequence: CASSWDRVNSPLHF. The CDR3 bases are TGTGCCAGCAGTTGGGACAGGGTTAATTCACCCCTCCACTTT.

V usage is TRBV25-1 and J usage is TRBJ2-7; possibly TRBD1 for D (6 bases). CDR1 MGHDK and CDR2 SYGVNS come from the germline V gene. The CDR3 is made up of 12 amino acids. V dropped 1 base and J dropped 6 bases, with 7 bases sitting between them. CDR3 in amino acids: CASSELGGEQYF. CDR3 in DNA: TGTGCCAGCAGTGAATTAGGGGGCGAGCAGTACTTC.